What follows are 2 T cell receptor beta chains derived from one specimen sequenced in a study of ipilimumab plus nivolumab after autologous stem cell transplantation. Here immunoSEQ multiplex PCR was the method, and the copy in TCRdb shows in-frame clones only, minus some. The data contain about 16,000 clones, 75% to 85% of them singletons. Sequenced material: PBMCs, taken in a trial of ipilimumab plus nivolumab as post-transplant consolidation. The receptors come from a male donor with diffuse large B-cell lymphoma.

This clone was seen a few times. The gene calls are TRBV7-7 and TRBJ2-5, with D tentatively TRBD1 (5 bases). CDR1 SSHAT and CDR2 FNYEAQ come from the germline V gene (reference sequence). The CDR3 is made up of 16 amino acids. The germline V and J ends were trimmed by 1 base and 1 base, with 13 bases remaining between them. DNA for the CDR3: TGTGCCAGCAGCTTAGTTGATGGCAGGGCCCAAGAGACCCAGTACTTC. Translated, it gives CASSLVDGRAQETQYF.

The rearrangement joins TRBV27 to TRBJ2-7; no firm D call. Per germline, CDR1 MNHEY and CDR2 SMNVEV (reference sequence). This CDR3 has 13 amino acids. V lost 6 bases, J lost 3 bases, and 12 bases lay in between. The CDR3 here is CASSTPLDYEQYF. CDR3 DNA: TGTGCCAGCAGCACCCCGTTGGACTACGAGCAGTACTTC.